The 18 T cell receptor beta chains in this list originate from one sample, sequenced in a study of blood T cell repertoires in COVID-19. Produced via immunoSEQ multiplex PCR; TCRdb's table is partial and in-frame only. The sample contains 100,000 to 150,000 clones, approximately 84% of which appear only once. The sequenced sample consisted of peripheral blood. The receptor set was obtained from a woman aged 25 to 39 who had recovered from COVID-19.

The CDR3 here is CASSNSFSGVDTGELFF. CDR3 nucleotide sequence: TGCGCCAGCAGCAATTCGTTTTCAGGGGTTGACACCGGGGAGCTGTTTTTT. The chain combines TRBV5-1 with TRBJ2-2, with D perhaps matching TRBD1 (6 bases). CDR1 is SGHRS, CDR2 YFSETQ, per germline. Trimming took off 4 bases at V and 3 bases at J, with 19 bases between the two ends. The CDR3 loop spans 17 amino acids.

V is TRBV12-3 or TRBV12-4 and J is TRBJ1-1, with TRBD1 matching over 7 bases. The CDR3 sequence is 11 residues long. J gave up 9 bases and V 2 bases, and 0 bases lay outside the gene matches. DNA for the CDR3: TGTGCCAGCAGTTTAAGGGGGCAAGCTTTCTTT. Encoded protein: CASSLRGQAFF.

The count of this clone is one. This chain connects TRBV6-5 to TRBJ1-2; no clear D. Trimming removed 6 bases from V and 4 bases from J, with 12 bases in between. Per the germline V gene, CDR1 is MNHEY and CDR2 is SVGAGI. This CDR3 spans 13 amino acids. The CDR3 loop reads CASSQDSTYGYTF. The CDR3 region has the DNA TGTGCCAGCAGCCAGGACTCGACCTATGGCTACACCTTC.

The chain has TRBV19 and TRBJ1-2, with TRBD1 matching 7 bases. Germline trimming cut 0 bases from V and 8 bases from J; bases unmatched to any gene: 9. CDR1 and CDR2 (germline): LNHDA, SQIVND (reference sequence). The CDR3 totals 15 residues. CDR3 bases: TGTGCCAGTAGTATAGATCACCCCAGGGGGGACGGCTACACCTTC. It specifies CASSIDHPRGDGYTF.

CDR3 bases: TGTGCCAGCAGTGAACTGAGGCGAAACACTGAAGCTTTCTTT. Its translation is CASSELRRNTEAFF. This chain uses TRBV6-1 with TRBJ1-1; D is undetermined. The CDR3 is made up of 14 amino acids. With 2 bases removed from V and 2 bases from J, the gap between germline ends came to 9 bases. Germline V lookup: CDR1 MNHNS, CDR2 SASEGT.

This clone has just a few counts. The chain joins TRBV7-8 to TRBJ2-7; TRBD1 agrees at 7 bases. J gave up 6 bases and V 8 bases, and 10 bases lay outside the gene matches. The germline gives CDR1 SGHVS, CDR2 FQNEAQ. The CDR3 extends over 13 amino acids. The CDR3 loop reads CASRRGTAVEQYF. The CDR3 DNA reads TGTGCCAGCCGCCGAGGGACAGCCGTCGAGCAGTACTTC.

This chain uses TRBV20-1 with TRBJ2-1; 7 bases line up with TRBD2. The CDR3 has 15 residues. Germline CDR1 DFQATT, CDR2 SNEGSKA (reference sequence). V lost 3 bases and J lost 0; bases outside the gene matches: 5. The CDR3 coding sequence is TGCAGTGCTAGTTGGGGACTAAGCTCCTACAATGAGCAGTTCTTC. Protein product: CSASWGLSSYNEQFF.

This rearrangement joins TRBV18 to TRBJ1-4, with no clear D. This CDR3 comprises 15 residues. Germline lookup yields CDR1 KGHSH and CDR2 LQKENI. Trimming left V 2 bases short and J 4 bases short, with 11 bases between. CDR3 protein: CASSPRNGDNEKLFF. CDR3 DNA: TGTGCCAGCTCACCAAGAAACGGAGATAATGAAAAACTGTTTTTT.

The chain joins TRBV4-2 to TRBJ2-2; 15 bases are a match to TRBD2. Per germline, CDR1 LGHNA and CDR2 YNFKEQ. J gave up 6 bases and V 3 bases, and 8 bases lay outside the gene matches. The CDR3 contains 18 residues. CDR3 region: CASSHGLAGGSNPGELFF. CDR3 bases: TGTGCCAGCAGCCACGGACTAGCGGGGGGGTCTAACCCCGGGGAGCTGTTTTTT.

This rearrangement joins TRBV6-6 to TRBJ1-1; tentative D call: TRBD1 (5 bases). Trimming took 1 base from V and 8 from J, leaving 8 bases between them. CDR1 is MNHNY, CDR2 SVGAGI, per germline (reference sequence). This CDR3 contains 12 residues. As DNA, the CDR3 is TGTGCCAGCAGTTACTACGACAGCGAAGCTTTCTTT. It codes for CASSYYDSEAFF.

This clone was seen at least ten times. The rearrangement links TRBV4-1 to TRBJ1-5; D uncertain. Per the germline V gene, CDR1 is MGHRA and CDR2 is YSYEKL. V was cut by 6 bases and J by 2 bases, with 20 bases left in between. The CDR3 extends over 17 amino acids. CDR3 sequence: CASSRLAGIIGNQPQHF. The CDR3 coding sequence is TGCGCCAGCAGTAGGTTGGCGGGTATCATAGGCAATCAGCCCCAGCATTTT.

The gene calls are TRBV9 and TRBJ1-1; weak D call: TRBD1 (6 bases). Germline CDR1 SGDLS, CDR2 YYNGEE. The CDR3 spans 12 residues. Trimming removed 4 bases from V and 7 bases from J, with 11 bases in between. CDR3 in DNA: TGTGCCAGCAGCCAGGGGAACGGTGAAGCTTTCTTT. This translates into CASSQGNGEAFF.

The chain joins TRBV2 to TRBJ1-5; TRBD1 might be the D (6 bases). The CDR3 runs to 12 residues. The germline CDR1 and CDR2 sequences are SNHLY and FYNNEI. V lost 8 bases and J 7 bases, leaving 12 bases between the germline ends. This CDR3 reads CASGIQGQPQHF. The CDR3 DNA sequence: TGTGCCAGCGGGATACAGGGACAGCCCCAGCATTTT.

The CDR3 region is CASSLAGSQISEAFF. In nucleotides, the CDR3 is TGTGCCAGCAGCTTGGCGGGGAGCCAAATTTCTGAAGCTTTCTTT. J is TRBJ1-1 and V is TRBV5-4; D is uncertain. The V and J ends lost 0 bases and 6 bases respectively, with 15 bases between them. CDR3 length: 15 residues. Germline V gives CDR1 SGHNT, CDR2 YYREEE (reference sequence). The complete variable domain, with remaining parts taken from reference TRBV5-4 and TRBJ1-1, reads ETGVTQSPTHLIKTRGQQVTLRCSSQSGHNTVSWYQQALGQGPQFIFQYYREEENGRGNFPPRFSGLQFPNYSSELNVNALELDDSALYLCASSLAGSQISEAFFGQGTRLTVV.

The chain joins TRBV4-1 to TRBJ2-7, with D maybe TRBD2 (5 bases). Trimming took 1 base from V and 6 from J, leaving 13 bases between them. The V gene's germline CDR1 is MGHRA and CDR2 YSYEKL. The CDR3 has 14 amino acids. CDR3 nucleotides: TGCGCCAGCAGCCAAGTCATGGGAGTGGTCGAGCAGTACTTC. This gives the protein CASSQVMGVVEQYF.

This chain connects TRBV5-1 to TRBJ2-2; D may be TRBD2 (5 bases). The germline V gene has CDR1 SGHRS and CDR2 YFSETQ. The CDR3 length is 15 residues. Between the trimmed V and J ends, which lost 4 bases and 1 base, there was a span of 11 bases. The CDR3 nucleotides read TGCGCCAGCAGCGTGGATGGAGGGAACACCGGGGAGCTGTTTTTT. As protein: CASSVDGGNTGELFF.

The chain combines TRBV6-5 with TRBJ2-5, with D possibly TRBD2 on 6 matching bases. Per germline, CDR1 MNHEY and CDR2 SVGAGI. V was cut by 7 bases and J by 3 bases, with 18 bases left in between. CDR3 size: 15 residues. The CDR3 coding sequence is TGTGCCAGCATCGAACCCTATGGAGGGAAAGAGACCCAGTACTTC. Translation gives CASIEPYGGKETQYF.

The chain combines TRBV11-2 with TRBJ1-5, with D possibly TRBD1 on 5 matching bases. In germline, CDR1 is SGHAT, CDR2 FQNNGV. This CDR3 is 13 amino acids long. The V gene lost 0 bases and the J gene lost 5 bases, with 5 bases spanning the gap. For the CDR3, the DNA is TGTGCCAGCAGCTTAGACAGGGATCAGCCCCAGCATTTT. It encodes CASSLDRDQPQHF.